The present entry profiles one T cell receptor beta chain with its context. The antigen it recognizes is unknown. No much larger clone exists at a distance of one base, and base qualities are not known. For repertoire sequencing, TCR beta CDR3 regions were amplified from RNA transcripts. The first round was an RT-PCR using HTBI primers with the Qiagen OneStep RT-PCR kit, and this first round was followed by a second-round multiplex PCR, then size selection and purification. Libraries were sequenced on an Illumina HiSeq2000 using paired-end 100 bp reads. Processing in the source paper ran as follows. SOAPnuke was used for read processing, and reads with adapters, uncalled bases, a mean Phred below 15, or no exact constant-primer or identifier match were discarded. COPE v1.2.5 was used to merge the high-quality paired reads. Each unique nucleotide sequence was defined as a clonotype, and clonotypes were aligned to IMGT TRB V, D and J references with MiTCR v1.1. The analysis was limited to V-J combinations with a frequency above 0.0001, which together covered approximately 99% of the repertoires. A TCR clonal expansion and chaos score per V-J combination was defined as the ratio of F50 clonal expansion to chaos observed in the TCRdist matrix. Welch's t-statistics and random forest were used to narrow the features down to around 12 V-J combinations, which were then fed into a naive Bayes classifier. Thyroid-blood repertoire similarity was quantified with the Morisita-Horn index. Through fastp at Q25 and MiXCR, TCRdb rebuilt clones from the public reads, retaining in-frame beta chains. Each CDR3 protein gets just one entry, which takes the most common genes and DNA from the rows behind it. TCRdb, not the authors, supplied the V and J calls. This sample holds hundreds of thousands of distinct CDR3 sequences; about 24% were observed only once. Approximately 7.7% of the sample belongs to the ten largest clones.

This entry comes from a study of Graves' ophthalmopathy and Graves' hyperthyroidism (dated by TCRdb to between 2017 and 2018). General notes on the study: Peripheral blood was collected before any treatment was given, at the time of initial diagnosis. To explore V-J signatures that distinguish ophthalmopathy from hyperthyroidism, a discovery set of about a hundred patients was enrolled, made up of under 50 with ophthalmopathy and under 65 with stable hyperthyroidism. The independent validation cohort included about 19 hyperthyroidism patients plus 17 patients who later progressed from hyperthyroidism to ophthalmopathy. T-cell repertoires of thyroid tissue and blood were compared in over 5 hyperthyroidism patients. In total, some 140 blood samples were TCR-sequenced: fewer than 50 ophthalmopathy, roughly 80 hyperthyroidism and about 17 hyperthyroidism-to-ophthalmopathy patients. The 100 or so discovery patients were divided at random into training and test sets in a 7:3 ratio. To tell Graves' ophthalmopathy apart from Graves' hyperthyroidism, and to predict which patients would progress to ophthalmopathy, the study relied on TCR beta repertoire signatures. Following sample collection, hyperthyroidism patients were given methimazole at a starting dose of 30 mg daily, and ophthalmopathy patients were given high-dose intravenous methylprednisolone. Overall results and qualifications from the work: In validation, the model predicted ophthalmopathy progression with about 71% sensitivity and approximately 78% specificity; roughly eleven predicted patients were CT-confirmed with GO in a median of approximately 6.5 months. Among expanded thyroid clonotypes with frequency above 0.001, most also showed up in blood, which suggests that blood repertoires may reflect the thyroid immune response. The 13-signature model separated ophthalmopathy from stable hyperthyroidism with roughly 90% sensitivity and about 81% specificity in cross-validation, and 80%/75% in the test set. No statistical method was used to set the sample size in advance, and the investigators knew which group each participant was assigned to.

At the junction V is shortened by 6 bases and J by 8 bases; bases outside the gene matches: 8. The CDR3 holds 13 amino acids from the cysteine to the phenylalanine. Left in the record is the CDR3 DNA by itself, 39 bases read in frame from the first base. Hyperthyroidism was defined as stable when no progression to ophthalmopathy occurred within 18 months of follow-up. The hyperthyroidism patients were 18 to 65 years old and newly diagnosed, with a disease duration of less than 2 months. Patients with other autoimmune diseases, uncontrolled infections, pregnancy or lactation were excluded. Diagnosis was based on clinical symptoms, serum thyroxine, TRAb, thyroid ultrasound and orbital computed tomography. Using Ficoll-Paque density gradient centrifugation, PBMCs were isolated from less than 13 ml of fresh peripheral blood. Trizol reagent was used to extract the total RNA, and its quality was then checked on an Agilent 2100 Bioanalyzer.

The sequence was obtained from a young woman with stable Graves' hyperthyroidism. Some clones in this sample may be carry-over from other donors' samples. Donor details come from another sample of the same person, matched by shared clones. Sequenced: peripheral blood. The chain employs TRBV12-3 or TRBV12-4 and TRBJ1-2, with 8 central nucleotides matching TRBD1. The nucleotides are TGTGCCAGCAGACTGACAGGGGTGGAGGGCTACACCTTC. Its coded protein is CASRLTGVEGYTF.